The source of this TCR beta chain is a study of beta chain features in type 1 diabetes. The study's findings and limits: Equally in patients and controls, shorter templates might have been favored by PCR. There was a moderate but significant shortening of TCRB CDR3s in all four CD4+ subsets of Type 1 diabetes patients.

What was sequenced were expressed TCRB transcripts, since all of the isolated RNA had been reverse transcribed. Only in-frame clones appear in the TCRdb table, and some are missing; sequencing was by immunoSEQ multiplex PCR. Altogether just over 450,000 clones are present, about 30% being singletons, with the ten largest covering 0.05% to 0.07%. V lost 0 bases, J lost 14 bases, and 19 bases lay in between. The CDR3 loop spans 15 amino acids. Germline CDR1 is MGHRA and CDR2 is YSYEKL. As concerns this clone: Its antigen remains unknown.

Via CD45RO/CCR7/CD25/CD127/CD95/CD27, cells of the CD4+ naive, central memory, regulatory and stem cell-like memory subsets were sorted. This sequence was found in a young man in good health. The chain uses TRBV4-1 and TRBJ1-4; D gene unclear. The sequenced sample was naive CD4+ T cells from blood. The CDR3 spells CASSQDSGRGSRLFF. The DNA of the CDR3 is TGCGCCAGCAGCCAAGATTCGGGGAGAGGCAGTAGGCTGTTTTTT.